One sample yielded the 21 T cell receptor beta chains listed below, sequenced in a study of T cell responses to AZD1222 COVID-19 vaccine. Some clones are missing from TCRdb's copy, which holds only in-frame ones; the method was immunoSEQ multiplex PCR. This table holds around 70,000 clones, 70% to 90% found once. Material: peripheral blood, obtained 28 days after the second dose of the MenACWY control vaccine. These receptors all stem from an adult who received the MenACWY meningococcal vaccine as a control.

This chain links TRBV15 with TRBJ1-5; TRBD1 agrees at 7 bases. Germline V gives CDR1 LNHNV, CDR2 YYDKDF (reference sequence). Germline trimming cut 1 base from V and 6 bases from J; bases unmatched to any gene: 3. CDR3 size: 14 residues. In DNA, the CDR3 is TGTGCCACCAGCAGAGCCAGACAGGGTCAGCCCCAGCATTTT. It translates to CATSRARQGQPQHF. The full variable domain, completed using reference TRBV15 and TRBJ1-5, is DAMVIQNPRYQVTQFGKPVTLSCSQTLNHNVMYWYQQKSSQAPKLLFHYYDKDFNNEADTPDNFQSRRPNTSFCFLDIRSPGLGDTAMYLCATSRARQGQPQHFGDGTRLSIL.

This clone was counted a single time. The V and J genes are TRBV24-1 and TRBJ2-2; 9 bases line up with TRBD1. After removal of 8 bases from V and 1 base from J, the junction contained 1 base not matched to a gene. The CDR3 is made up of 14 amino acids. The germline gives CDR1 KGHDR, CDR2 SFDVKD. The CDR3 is CATTTGGNTGELFF. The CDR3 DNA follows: TGTGCCACCACGACAGGGGGGAACACCGGGGAGCTGTTTTTT.

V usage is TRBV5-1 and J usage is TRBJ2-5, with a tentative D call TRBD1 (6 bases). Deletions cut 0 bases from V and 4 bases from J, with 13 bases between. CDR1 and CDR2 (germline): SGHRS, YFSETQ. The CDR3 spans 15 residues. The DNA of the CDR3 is TGCGCCAGCAGCTTGGGCAGATACAGGGTAGAGACCCAGTACTTC. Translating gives CASSLGRYRVETQYF. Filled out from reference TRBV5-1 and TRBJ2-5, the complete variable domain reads KAGVTQTPRYLIKTRGQQVTLSCSPISGHRSVSWYQQTPGQGLQFLFEYFSETQRNKGNFPGRFSGRQFSNSRSEMNVSTLELGDSALYLCASSLGRYRVETQYFGPGTRLLVL.

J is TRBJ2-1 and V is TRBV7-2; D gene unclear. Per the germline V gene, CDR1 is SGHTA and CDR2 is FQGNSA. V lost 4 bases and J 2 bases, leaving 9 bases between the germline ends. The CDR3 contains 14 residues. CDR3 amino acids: CASSSGSTYNEQFF. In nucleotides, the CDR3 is TGTGCCAGCAGCTCGGGTTCGACCTACAATGAGCAGTTCTTC. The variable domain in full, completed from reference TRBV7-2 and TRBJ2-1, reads GAGVSQSPSNKVTEKGKDVELRCDPISGHTALYWYRQSLGQGLEFLIYFQGNSAPDKSGLPSDRFSAERTGGSVSTLTIQRTQQEDSAVYLCASSSGSTYNEQFFGPGTRLTVL.

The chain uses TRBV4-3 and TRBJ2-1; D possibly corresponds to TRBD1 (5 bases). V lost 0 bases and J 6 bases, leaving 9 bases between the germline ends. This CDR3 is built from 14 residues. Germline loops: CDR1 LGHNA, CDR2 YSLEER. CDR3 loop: CASSQDYRSNEQFF. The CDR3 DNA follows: TGCGCCAGCAGCCAAGATTACAGGTCCAATGAGCAGTTCTTC.

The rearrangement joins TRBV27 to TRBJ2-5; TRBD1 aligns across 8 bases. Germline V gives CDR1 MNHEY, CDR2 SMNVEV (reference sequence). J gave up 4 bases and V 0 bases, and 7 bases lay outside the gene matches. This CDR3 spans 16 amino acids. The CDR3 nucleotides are TGTGCCAGCAGTTTATCGGGATTCAGGGGGCGAGAGACCCAGTACTTC. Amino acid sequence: CASSLSGFRGRETQYF.

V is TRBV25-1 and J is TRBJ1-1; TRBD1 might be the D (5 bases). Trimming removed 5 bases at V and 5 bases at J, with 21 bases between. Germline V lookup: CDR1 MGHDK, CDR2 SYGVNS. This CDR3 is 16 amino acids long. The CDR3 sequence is CASSPIRGAMGTEAFF. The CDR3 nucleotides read TGTGCCAGCAGTCCCATCCGTGGGGCTATGGGAACTGAAGCTTTCTTT.

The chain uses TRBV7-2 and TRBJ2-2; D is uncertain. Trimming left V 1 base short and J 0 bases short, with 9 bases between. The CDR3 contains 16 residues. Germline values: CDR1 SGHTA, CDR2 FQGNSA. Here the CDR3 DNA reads TGTGCCAGCAGCTTAGGCAGCCCGTCGAACACCGGGGAGCTGTTTTTT. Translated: CASSLGSPSNTGELFF.

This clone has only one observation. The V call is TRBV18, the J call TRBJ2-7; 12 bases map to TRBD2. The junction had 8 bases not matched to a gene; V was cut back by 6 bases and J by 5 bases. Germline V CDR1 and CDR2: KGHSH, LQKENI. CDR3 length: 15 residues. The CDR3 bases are TGTGCCAGCTCTCCAGGACTAGCGGGAACGGACGAGCAGTACTTC. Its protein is CASSPGLAGTDEQYF.

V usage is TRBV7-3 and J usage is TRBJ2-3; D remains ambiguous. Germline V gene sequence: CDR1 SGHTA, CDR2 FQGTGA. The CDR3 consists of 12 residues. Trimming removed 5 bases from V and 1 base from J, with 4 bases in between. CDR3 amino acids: CASSLGTDTQYF. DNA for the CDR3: TGTGCCAGCAGCCTTGGCACAGATACGCAGTATTTT. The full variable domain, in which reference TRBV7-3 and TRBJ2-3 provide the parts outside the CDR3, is GAGVSQTPSNKVTEKGKYVELRCDPISGHTALYWYRQSLGQGPEFLIYFQGTGAADDSGLPNDRFFAVRPEGSVSTLKIQRTERGDSAVYLCASSLGTDTQYFGPGTRLTVL.

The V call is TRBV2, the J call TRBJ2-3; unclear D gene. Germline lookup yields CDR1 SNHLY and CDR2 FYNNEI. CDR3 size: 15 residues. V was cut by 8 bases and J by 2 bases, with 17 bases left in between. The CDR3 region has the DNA TGTGCCAGCGGGTGGGCTACCCTCCACACAGATACGCAGTATTTT. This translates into CASGWATLHTDTQYF.

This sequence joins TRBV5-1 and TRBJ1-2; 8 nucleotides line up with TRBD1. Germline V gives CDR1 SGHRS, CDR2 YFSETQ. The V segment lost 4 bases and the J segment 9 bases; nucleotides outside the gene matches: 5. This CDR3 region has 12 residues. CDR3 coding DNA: TGCGCCAGCAGCGGGCAGGGGGCCCGCTACACCTTC. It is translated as CASSGQGARYTF.

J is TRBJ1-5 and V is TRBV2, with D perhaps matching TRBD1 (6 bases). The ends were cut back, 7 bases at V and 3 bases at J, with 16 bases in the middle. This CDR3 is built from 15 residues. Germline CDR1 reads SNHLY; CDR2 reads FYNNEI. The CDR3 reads CASTRGSAYNQPQHF. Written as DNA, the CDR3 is TGTGCCAGCACAAGGGGGTCAGCGTACAATCAGCCCCAGCATTTT.

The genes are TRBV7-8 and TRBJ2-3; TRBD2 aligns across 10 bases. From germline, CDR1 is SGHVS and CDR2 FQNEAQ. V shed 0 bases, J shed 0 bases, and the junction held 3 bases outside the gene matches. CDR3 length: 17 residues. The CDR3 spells CASSLASGGRSTDTQYF. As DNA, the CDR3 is TGTGCCAGCAGCTTAGCTAGCGGGGGGCGAAGCACAGATACGCAGTATTTT. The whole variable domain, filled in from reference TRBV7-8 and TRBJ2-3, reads GAGVSQSPRYKVAKRGQDVALRCDPISGHVSLFWYQQALGQGPEFLTYFQNEAQLDKSGLPSDRFFAERPEGSVSTLKIQRTQQEDSAVYLCASSLASGGRSTDTQYFGPGTRLTVL.

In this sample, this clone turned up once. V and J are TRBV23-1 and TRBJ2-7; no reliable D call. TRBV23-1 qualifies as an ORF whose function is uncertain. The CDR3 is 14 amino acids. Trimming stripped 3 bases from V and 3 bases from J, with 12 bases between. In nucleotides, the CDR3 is TGCGCCAGCAGTCAGCCCCGGAGCCACTACGAGCAGTACTTC. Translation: CASSQPRSHYEQYF.

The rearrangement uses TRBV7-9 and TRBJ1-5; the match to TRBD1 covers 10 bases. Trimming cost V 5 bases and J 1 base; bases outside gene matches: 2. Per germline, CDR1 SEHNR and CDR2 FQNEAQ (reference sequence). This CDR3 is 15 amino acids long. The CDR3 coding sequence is TGTGCCAGCAGCCCGGGACAGGGGAGCAATCAGCCCCAGCATTTT. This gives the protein CASSPGQGSNQPQHF.

CDR3 sequence reads: CASSPRGSKQPQHF. CDR3 in DNA: TGTGCCAGCAGTCCAAGGGGGTCCAAGCAGCCCCAGCATTTT. The chain recombines TRBV7-8 with TRBJ1-5; D might be TRBD1 (6 bases). CDR1 and CDR2 from the germline V gene are SGHVS and FQNEAQ. CDR3 length: 14 residues. V lost 6 bases and J lost 7, with 16 bases in between.

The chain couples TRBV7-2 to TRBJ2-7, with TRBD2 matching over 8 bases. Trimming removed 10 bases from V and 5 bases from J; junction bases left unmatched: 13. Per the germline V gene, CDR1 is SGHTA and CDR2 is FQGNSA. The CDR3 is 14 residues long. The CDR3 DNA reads TGTGCCACCGGGCAGGGACTAGAGCCCCACGAGCAGTACTTC. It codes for CATGQGLEPHEQYF. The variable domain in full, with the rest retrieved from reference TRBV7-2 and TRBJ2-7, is GAGVSQSPSNKVTEKGKDVELRCDPISGHTALYWYRQSLGQGLEFLIYFQGNSAPDKSGLPSDRFSAERTGGSVSTLTIQRTQQEDSAVYLCATGQGLEPHEQYFGPGTRLTVT.

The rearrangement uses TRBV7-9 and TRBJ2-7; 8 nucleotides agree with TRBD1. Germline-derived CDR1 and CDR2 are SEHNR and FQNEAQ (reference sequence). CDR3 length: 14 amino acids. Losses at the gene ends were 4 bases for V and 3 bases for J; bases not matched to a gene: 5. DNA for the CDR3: TGTGCCAGCAGCTCCCGGGACAGGAACTACGAGCAGTACTTC. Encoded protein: CASSSRDRNYEQYF.

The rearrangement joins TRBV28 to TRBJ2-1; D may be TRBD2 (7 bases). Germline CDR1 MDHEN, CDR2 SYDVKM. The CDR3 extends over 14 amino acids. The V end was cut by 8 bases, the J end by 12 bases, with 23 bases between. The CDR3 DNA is TGTGCCAGCCGGGGAGGGGACAATAGTCGAGGGCAGTTCTTC. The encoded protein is CASRGGDNSRGQFF. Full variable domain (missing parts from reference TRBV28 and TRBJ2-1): DVKVTQSSRYLVKRTGEKVFLECVQDMDHENMFWYRQDPGLGLRLIYFSYDVKMKEKGDIPEGYSVSREKKERFSLILESASTNQTSMYLCASRGGDNSRGQFFGPGTRLTVL.

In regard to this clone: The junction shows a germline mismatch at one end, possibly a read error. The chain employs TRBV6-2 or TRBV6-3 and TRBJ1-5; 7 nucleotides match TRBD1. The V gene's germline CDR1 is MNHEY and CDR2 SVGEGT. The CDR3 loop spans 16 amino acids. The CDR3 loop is CASSPPKGARNQPQHF. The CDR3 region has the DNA TGTGCCAGCAGCCCCCCCAAGGGGGCAAGAAATCAGCCCCAGCACTTT.